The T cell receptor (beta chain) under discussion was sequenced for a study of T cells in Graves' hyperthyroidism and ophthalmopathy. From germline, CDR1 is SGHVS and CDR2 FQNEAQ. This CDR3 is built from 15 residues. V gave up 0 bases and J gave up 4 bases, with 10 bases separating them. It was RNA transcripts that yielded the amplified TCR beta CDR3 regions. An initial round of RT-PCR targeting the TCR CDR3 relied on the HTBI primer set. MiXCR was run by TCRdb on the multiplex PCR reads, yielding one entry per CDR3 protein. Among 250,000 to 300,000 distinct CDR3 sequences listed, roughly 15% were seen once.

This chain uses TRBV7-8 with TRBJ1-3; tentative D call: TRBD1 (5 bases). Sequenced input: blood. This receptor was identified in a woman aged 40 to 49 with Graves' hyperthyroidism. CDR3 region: CASSLAPGRGNTIYF. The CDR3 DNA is TGTGCCAGCAGCTTAGCACCGGGACGGGGAAACACCATATATTTT.